Listed below are T cell receptor beta chains from one sample, sequenced in a study of blood T cells in healthy people across ages. TCRdb reprocessed the 5' RACE reads with MiXCR, giving one entry per CDR3 protein. The repertoire has fewer than 800,000 distinct CDR3 sequences, roughly 49% of them found once; the top ten carry 30% to 40%. Specimen: blood. The receptors were gathered from a woman aged 55-70 years in good health. Both conserved end residues are part of each CDR3. The D gene is left open where the match is weak. Clone size appears in some rows only: once, few, many, or a class for an expanded clone.

>13|few|TRBV29-1|TRBJ2-7|TRBD1
CSVRDRNSYEQYF
TGCAGCGTTCGGGACAGGAACTCCTACGAGCAGTACTTC
>13|-|TRBV12-3/TRBV12-4|TRBJ2-7|-
CASSRSFTYEQYF
TGTGCCAGCAGTAGGAGTTTTACCTACGAGCAGTACTTC
>15|-|TRBV7-2|TRBJ1-5|TRBD1
CASSFGTGKSQPQHF
TGTGCCAGCAGCTTCGGGACAGGGAAATCCCAGCCCCAGCATTTT
>15|few|TRBV7-9|TRBJ1-2|TRBD1
CASRPPGQGLSGYTF
TGTGCCAGCAGACCTCCGGGACAGGGGCTGAGTGGCTACACCTTC
>16|-|TRBV12-3/TRBV12-4|TRBJ2-3|TRBD2
CASSSDSGRGTDTQYF
TGTGCCAGCAGTTCGGATAGCGGGAGGGGCACAGATACGCAGTATTTT
>14|-|TRBV11-3|TRBJ2-1|-
CASSQQGTGETQFF
TGTGCCAGCAGCCAACAAGGTACGGGAGAGACCCAGTTCTTC
>14|-|TRBV27|TRBJ2-5|-
CASSSLASQETQYF
TGTGCCAGCAGTTCACTCGCTAGCCAAGAGACCCAGTACTTC
>12|-|TRBV7-9|TRBJ2-1|-
CASRLTVSEQFF
TGTGCCAGCAGGCTGACCGTCTCCGAGCAGTTCTTC
>16|-|TRBV11-2|TRBJ1-4|-
CASSLDLGTGFEKLFF
TGTGCCAGCAGCTTAGATCTGGGGACGGGGTTTGAAAAACTGTTTTTT
>15|-|TRBV20-1|TRBJ2-7|TRBD1
CSARVYRGGSYEQYF
TGCAGCGCTAGAGTGTACAGGGGCGGCTCCTACGAGCAGTACTTC
>16|-|TRBV12-3/TRBV12-4|TRBJ2-5|TRBD1
CASSPWSGQGQETQYF
TGTGCCAGCAGTCCGTGGTCGGGACAGGGACAAGAGACCCAGTACTTC
>15|-|TRBV7-2|TRBJ2-7|TRBD2
CASRQTSGSPYEQYF
TGTGCCAGCAGGCAGACTAGCGGATCGCCCTACGAGCAGTACTTC
>14|-|TRBV2|TRBJ2-7|-
CASSGWGTHNEQYF
TGTGCCAGCAGTGGATGGGGGACTCACAATGAGCAGTACTTC
>15|few|TRBV7-9|TRBJ2-7|TRBD1
CASSLEGQGSYEQYF
TGTGCCAGCAGCTTAGAGGGACAGGGGTCCTACGAGCAGTACTTC
>15|-|TRBV7-2|TRBJ2-7|TRBD1
CASSDATGDFYEQYF
TGTGCCAGCAGCGACGCGACAGGGGACTTCTACGAGCAGTACTTC
>16|-|TRBV7-8|TRBJ1-5|-
CASSLAAPQGDQPQHF
TGTGCCAGCAGCTTAGCTGCCCCACAGGGCGATCAGCCCCAGCATTTT
>16|-|TRBV4-3|TRBJ1-2|TRBD1
CASSTRTGYQGYGYTF
TGCGCCAGCAGCACCCGGACAGGCTACCAAGGTTATGGCTACACCTTC
>14|few|TRBV6-2/TRBV6-3|TRBJ2-5|TRBD2
CASTRLATQETQYF
TGTGCCAGCACCCGACTAGCGACCCAAGAGACCCAGTACTTC
>15|-|TRBV4-2|TRBJ2-1|TRBD2
CASSQSGLLTYEQYF
TGTGCCAGCAGCCAATCGGGACTACTGACCTACGAGCAGTACTTT
>16|-|TRBV28|TRBJ2-7|TRBD2
CASSPYGLAGSYEQYF
TGTGCCAGCAGTCCCTACGGACTAGCAGGCTCCTACGAGCAGTACTTC
>15|-|TRBV5-1|TRBJ2-3|-
CASSFRAVRTDTQYF
TGCGCCAGCAGCTTCCGGGCGGTGCGAACAGATACGCAGTATTTT
>15|-|TRBV29-1|TRBJ2-1|-
CSVDTTSSGVNEQFF
TGCAGCGTTGATACGACCTCGTCGGGTGTGAATGAGCAGTTCTTC
>15|-|TRBV20-1|TRBJ2-5|TRBD2
CSVRGVLGRGDEQYF
TGCAGTGTTAGAGGGGTTTTGGGGAGGGGTGATGAGCAGTACTTC
>15|few|TRBV4-3|TRBJ2-6|-
CASSQVGTGANVLTF
TGCGCCAGCAGCCAAGTGGGCACTGGGGCCAACGTCCTGACTTTC
>15|-|TRBV20-1|TRBJ1-1|-
CSAREGAWLNTEAFF
TGCAGTGCTAGAGAGGGCGCCTGGCTGAACACTGAAGCTTTCTTT
>12|few|TRBV25-1|TRBJ2-1|-
CASSEYRGMLFF
TGTGCCAGCAGTGAATATCGCGGGATGCTGTTCTTC
>19|once|TRBV4-1|TRBJ2-7|TRBD2
CASSQGALLAGGLIYEQYF
TGCGCCAGCAGCCAAGGAGCCTTACTAGCGGGAGGGCTAATTTACGAGCAGTACTTC
>13|-|TRBV5-1|TRBJ2-2|-
CASSLASAGELFF
TGCGCCAGCAGCTTGGCTAGCGCCGGGGAGCTGTTTTTT
>14|many|TRBV20-1|TRBJ2-7|TRBD2
CSAVLGGLVGEQYF
TGCAGTGCTGTACTAGGGGGACTAGTGGGAGAGCAGTACTTC
>14|many|TRBV12-3/TRBV12-4|TRBJ2-7|-
CASSFGGRAYEQYF
TGTGCCAGCAGTTTCGGTGGGCGCGCCTACGAGCAGTACTTC
>16|once|TRBV27|TRBJ1-1|TRBD1
CASSFLQGVGNTEAFF
TGTGCCAGCAGTTTCTTACAGGGGGTGGGGAACACTGAAGCTTTCTTT
>15|few|TRBV7-6|TRBJ2-1|-
CASSPVLPRGNEQFF
TGTGCCAGCAGCCCGGTATTGCCCAGGGGTAATGAGCAGTTCTTC
>13|-|TRBV27|TRBJ2-5|-
CASSLWPEETQYF
TGTGCCAGCAGTTTGTGGCCCGAAGAGACCCAGTACTTC
>16|once|TRBV7-9|TRBJ2-1|-
CASSLGLDGINNEQFF
TGTGCCAGCAGCTTAGGCCTGGATGGGATTAATAATGAGCAGTTCTTC
>15|-|TRBV21-1|TRBJ2-1|-
CASKIDPGVDYEQFF
TGTGCCAGCAAGATAGACCCGGGGGTGGACTACGAGCAGTTCTTC
>13|-|TRBV5-4|TRBJ2-1|-
CASSTDVYNEQFF
TGTGCCAGCAGCACGGACGTATACAATGAGCAGTTCTTC
>18|-|TRBV5-1|TRBJ2-4|TRBD2
CASSSIPLGGSTKNIQYF
TGCGCCAGCAGCTCGATCCCGTTAGGCGGGAGTACCAAAAACATTCAGTACTTC
>16|few|TRBV20-1|TRBJ2-1|TRBD2
CSAITPSGRAENEQFF
TGCAGTGCCATAACCCCTAGCGGGAGGGCCGAAAATGAGCAGTTCTTC
>14|-|TRBV5-1|TRBJ1-4|-
CASSKDSTNEKLFF
TGCGCCAGCAGCAAAGACTCAACTAATGAAAAACTGTTTTTT
>16|few|TRBV18|TRBJ2-7|TRBD1
CASSPPRDRVVYEQYF
TGTGCCAGCTCACCACCCCGGGACAGGGTGGTCTACGAGCAGTACTTC
>15|few|TRBV7-9|TRBJ2-5|-
CASSRMGERSETQYF
TGTGCCAGCAGCCGAATGGGGGAACGTTCGGAGACCCAGTACTTC
>14|-|TRBV20-1|TRBJ1-1|TRBD1
CSASQGQGRAEAFF
TGCAGTGCTAGCCAGGGACAGGGGAGGGCTGAAGCTTTCTTT
>13|-|TRBV29-1|TRBJ2-1|-
CSVVESSYNEQFF
TGCAGCGTAGTAGAGAGCTCCTACAATGAGCAGTTCTTC
>16|-|TRBV15|TRBJ2-3|TRBD2
CATSRVLAGGLNTQYF
TGTGCCACCAGCAGGGTACTAGCGGGAGGGCTTAATACGCAGTATTTT
>18|-|TRBV4-2|TRBJ2-1|TRBD2
CASSQAPRLAGTYNEQFF
TGTGCCAGCAGCCAAGCTCCCCGACTAGCGGGGACCTACAATGAGCAGTTCTTC
>17|once|TRBV6-2/TRBV6-3|TRBJ2-1|TRBD2
CASSSRLGLAGVNEQFF
TGTGCCAGCAGCTCCCGTTTGGGGCTAGCGGGAGTCAATGAGCAGTTCTTC
>14|-|TRBV7-2|TRBJ2-5|-
CASSLRRRGDEQYF
TGTGCCAGCAGCCTGCGTAGAAGAGGCGATGAGCAGTACTTC
>14|few|TRBV5-1|TRBJ2-1|-
CASSVGVSYNEQFF
TGCGCCAGCAGCGTAGGCGTCTCCTACAATGAGCAGTTCTTC
>13|-|TRBV7-9|TRBJ2-5|-
CASTNGAGETQYF
TGTGCCAGCACCAACGGCGCTGGGGAGACCCAGTACTTC
>16|-|TRBV4-2|TRBJ1-1|-
CASSQDWGAGRTEAFF
TGTGCCAGCAGCCAAGATTGGGGCGCAGGGAGGACTGAAGCTTTCTTT
>17|-|TRBV2|TRBJ2-2|TRBD2
CASSEQAGGPNTGELFF
TGTGCCAGCAGTGAACAAGCGGGAGGGCCGAACACCGGGGAGCTGTTTTTT
>14|few|TRBV20-1|TRBJ2-2|TRBD1
CSAPGQGNTGELFF
TGCAGTGCTCCGGGACAGGGAAACACCGGGGAGCTGTTTTTT
>16|once|TRBV6-1|TRBJ2-5|TRBD1
CAGSDRRTGGYNEQYF
TGTGCCGGCAGTGATCGGCGGACAGGGGGATACAATGAGCAGTACTTC
>15|few|TRBV12-5|TRBJ1-2|-
CASGLVLGDLYGYTF
TGTGCTAGTGGTTTGGTCCTAGGGGACCTCTATGGCTACACCTTC
>14|many|TRBV27|TRBJ2-1|-
CATRMGGLYNEQFF
TGTGCCACCCGAATGGGGGGCCTGTACAATGAGCAGTTCTTC
>15|once|TRBV20-1|TRBJ2-7|TRBD2
CSAKNEASGRWEQYF
TGCAGTGCCAAAAATGAGGCTAGCGGGAGATGGGAGCAGTACTTC
>14|few|TRBV6-5|TRBJ2-7|-
CASSYSKNSYEQYF
TGTGCCAGCAGTTACTCGAAAAACTCCTACGAGCAGTACTTC
>13|-|TRBV5-1|TRBJ1-2|-
CASSLDVGGGCTF
TGCGCCAGCAGCTTGGACGTGGGAGGCGGCTGCACCTTC
>14|-|TRBV20-1|TRBJ1-1|-
CSARARLAGGEAFF
TGCAGTGCTAGAGCTAGACTCGCTGGTGGTGAAGCTTTCTTT
>13|-|TRBV20-1|TRBJ2-1|-
CSAEQEGRNEQFF
TGCAGTGCGGAGCAAGAGGGCCGCAATGAGCAGTTCTTC